A selection of T cell receptor beta chains follows, all from one sample in a study of cytomegalovirus exposure and HLA in healthy donors. Some clones are missing from TCRdb's copy, which holds only in-frame ones; the method was immunoSEQ multiplex PCR. This sample has about 82,000 clones, with about 87% found just once. The specimen sequenced was PBMCs. The receptors were gathered from a man aged 18 to 35 in good health and CMV-seronegative. Each CDR3 is given with its conserved first and last residue. A clone size is listed for some rows: how often the clone was seen (once, few, many), or a class if it is expanded.

V gene	J gene	clone size	CDR3 protein
TRBV6-1	TRBJ1-1	-	CASSEGRQAAAFF
TRBV6-1	TRBJ2-7	-	CASRDRGYYEQYF
TRBV5-8	TRBJ1-5	-	CASSFSGNQPQHF
TRBV11-2	TRBJ1-2	-	CASSLQGNGYTF
TRBV28	TRBJ2-1	-	CASGQGTAEQFF
TRBV5-1	TRBJ1-4	-	CASSPAAGPNEKLFF
TRBV18	TRBJ2-5	-	CASSPPGLQETQYF
TRBV6-1	TRBJ1-1	-	CASRETGQGKVEAFF
TRBV29-1	TRBJ2-7	-	CSVKAGPYEQYF
TRBV7-9	TRBJ2-2	-	CASSLVRGSTGELFF
TRBV19	TRBJ2-5	-	CASTPSGNSRSQYF
TRBV2	TRBJ2-5	-	CASSERGLRETQYF
TRBV7-8	TRBJ2-4	-	CASSTTSGRLAKNIQYF
TRBV15	TRBJ2-4	-	CATRPLGVGDKNIQYF
TRBV5-4	TRBJ1-6	-	CASSLEVRDSPLHF
TRBV5-6	TRBJ2-7	-	CASSRDYEQYF
TRBV30	TRBJ1-5	-	CAWSVNSLNNQPQHF
TRBV15	TRBJ1-2	once	CATSRDRTDGYTF
TRBV19	TRBJ2-2	-	CASSWGTGVNTGELFF
TRBV7-3	TRBJ1-1	once	CASSADRMNTEAFF
TRBV25-1	TRBJ2-7	once	CASTPGLAGVGPYEQYF
TRBV6-5	TRBJ1-5	-	CASRKTGEQPQHF
TRBV28	TRBJ2-2	-	CASSFQGTGELFF
TRBV11-2	TRBJ2-1	-	CASSLGDRVYEQFF
TRBV19	TRBJ2-1	-	CASSIVVFGGGSEQFF
TRBV27	TRBJ2-7	-	CASSSLTDRHYEQYF
TRBV27	TRBJ1-1	-	CASTPGMNTEAFF
TRBV29-1	TRBJ2-1	-	CSVEGLAGGYNEQFF
TRBV5-4	TRBJ1-4	-	CASSFNPAQGNEKLFF